A selection of T cell receptor beta chains follows, all from one sample in a study of blood T cell repertoires in COVID-19. This table comes from immunoSEQ multiplex PCR, and its TCRdb copy is limited to in-frame clones, with some not included. The sample carries around 200,000 clones, 88% recorded once. Sequenced: PBMCs or T cells enriched from blood (not recorded which). The receptors were sampled from a woman under 40 who had recovered from COVID-19. CDR3s include the opening cysteine and the closing phenylalanine or tryptophan. D genes are given only for firm matches.

TRBD2 TRBJ2-1 TRBV12-3/TRBV12-4 CASSLGGGIVQFF
- TRBJ1-1 TRBV12-3/TRBV12-4 CASGLSGNTEAFF
TRBD1 TRBJ1-1 TRBV18 CASSPNVIGQGSTEAFF
- TRBJ2-5 TRBV2 CASSARGQETQYF
- TRBJ1-2 TRBV7-2 CASNQGWDGYTF
TRBD2 TRBJ2-3 TRBV29-1 CSVHRLAGGATDTQYF
TRBD2 TRBJ2-2 TRBV5-1 CASSFTRTSGGSGELFF
- TRBJ1-1 TRBV18 CASSPIVTQNTEAFF
TRBD2 TRBJ2-3 TRBV7-3 CASSLHGTSGGRDTQYF
- TRBJ1-2 TRBV10-2 CASSEVRGYGYTF
TRBD1 TRBJ1-1 TRBV11-2 CASSQGQSAFF
- TRBJ1-1 TRBV6-5 CASSYAGWNTEAFF
- TRBJ2-6 TRBV19 CASSIAGVGANVLTF